This TCR beta chain came from a study of radiotherapy plus CTLA-4 blockade in lung cancer. The V and J ends lost 6 bases and 6 bases respectively, with 18 bases between them. The CDR3 is made up of 14 amino acids. CDR1 MDHEN and CDR2 SYDVKM come from the germline V gene. The table came from immunoSEQ multiplex PCR; TCRdb's copy has only in-frame clones and leaves some out. The sample records under 35,000 clones, 60% to 75% being singletons. CTLA-4 blockade using ipilimumab, together with focal radiation, was received by patients with chemo-refractory metastatic non-small-cell lung cancer. This sample comprised peripheral blood, obtained from a patient treated with radiotherapy plus ipilimumab. The chain carries TRBV28 and TRBJ2-7; tentative D call: TRBD1 (5 bases). The receptor was isolated from a human donor with non-small cell lung cancer whose response to radiotherapy plus ipilimumab could not be evaluated. The chain's CDR3 is CASSDLTELTEQYF. CDR3 DNA sequence: TGTGCCAGCAGCGATTTGACAGAGCTAACCGAGCAGTACTTC. The whole variable domain, remainder taken from reference TRBV28 and TRBJ2-7, is DVKVTQSSRYLVKRTGEKVFLECVQDMDHENMFWYRQDPGLGLRLIYFSYDVKMKEKGDIPEGYSVSREKKERFSLILESASTNQTSMYLCASSDLTELTEQYFGPGTRLTVT.